This entry is about one T cell receptor beta chain. Its target is unknown. This record belongs to a study of OX40 agonist ivuxolimab in advanced cancers. About the research overall: Six ivuxolimab dose levels, 0.01 to 10 mg/kg, were given intravenously every 2 weeks.

Study conclusions and caveats: Expanded clones were, on average, more numerous in CD8+ T cells than in CD4+.

The CDR3 extends over 10 amino acids. The germline CDR1 and CDR2 sequences are MDHEN and SYDVKM. Trimming removed 6 bases from V and 9 bases from J, with 9 bases in between. Repertoires were generated with immunoSEQ multiplex PCR, while TCRdb's copy carries only in-frame clones and drops some. Of 20,000 or so clones in the sample, roughly 80% were seen once. Sequenced material: CD4+ or CD8+ T cells sorted from blood, taken in a trial of the OX40 agonist ivuxolimab. This receptor was identified in an adult with an advanced solid tumor such as melanoma, head and neck, liver or kidney cancer. The rearrangement uses TRBV28 and TRBJ2-7; D is ambiguous. The CDR3 DNA is TGTGCCAGCAGCCAGGTGGTGCAGTACTTC. Amino acids: CASSQVVQYF.